Listed here are 9 T cell receptor beta chains from one sample, sequenced in a study of cytomegalovirus exposure and HLA in healthy donors. 13 Jbeta primers and 60 Vbeta primers were used for the PCR. Only in-frame clones appear in the TCRdb table, and some are missing; sequencing was by immunoSEQ multiplex PCR. This sample has some 190,000 clones, with 82% found just once. Specimen: PBMCs. These receptors were obtained from a man aged 40-49 years in good health and CMV-seronegative.

CDR3 sequence: CATRDRVYTGELFF. The CDR3 nucleotides are TGTGCCACCCGGGACAGGGTGTACACCGGGGAGCTGTTTTTT. The chain couples TRBV10-3 to TRBJ2-2; 9 bases agree with TRBD1. With V trimmed by 10 bases and J by 3 bases, 6 bases remained unmatched. The CDR3 runs to 14 residues. Germline CDR1 is ENHRY and CDR2 is SYGVKD.

The V gene is TRBV6-6, the J gene TRBJ2-7; 9 bases agree with TRBD2. The CDR3 totals 15 residues. Per germline, CDR1 MNHNY and CDR2 SVGAGI (reference sequence). After removal of 4 bases from V and 5 bases from J, the junction contained 9 bases not matched to a gene. The DNA of the CDR3 is TGTGCCAGCAGTTCTGGTAGCGGGAGTCGGAACGAGCAGTACTTC. It codes for CASSSGSGSRNEQYF.

The chain combines TRBV6-5 with TRBJ2-7; the D gene is possibly TRBD1 (6 bases). Germline values: CDR1 MNHEY, CDR2 SVGAGI. The CDR3 has 14 residues. The ends were cut back, 6 bases at V and 7 bases at J, with 19 bases in the middle. The CDR3 reads CASRTWDNPREQYF. DNA of the CDR3: TGTGCCAGCAGGACGTGGGACAACCCGAGGGAGCAGTACTTC.

The V and J genes are TRBV4-3 and TRBJ2-6; no definite D call. The CDR3 extends over 14 amino acids. The germline V and J ends were trimmed by 2 bases and 4 bases, with 6 bases remaining between them. Per germline, CDR1 LGHNA and CDR2 YSLEER. CDR3 residues: CASSQMAGANVLTF. CDR3 in DNA: TGCGCCAGCAGCCAAATGGCAGGGGCCAACGTCCTGACTTTC.

The rearrangement links TRBV6-5 to TRBJ2-2; D call uncertain. This CDR3 is built from 15 residues. V was clipped by 0 bases and J by 1 base, with 6 bases between them. CDR1 and CDR2 from the germline V gene are MNHEY and SVGAGI. CDR3 bases: TGTGCCAGCAGTTACTCTCTCAGGAACACCGGGGAGCTGTTTTTT. It translates to CASSYSLRNTGELFF.

The chain employs TRBV10-3 and TRBJ1-3; 8 positions agree with TRBD1. The CDR3 sequence is 16 residues long. Germline V gene lookup returns CDR1 ENHRY and CDR2 SYGVKD. J lost 0 bases, V lost 10 bases, and 11 bases had no gene match. The CDR3 DNA reads TGTGCCAGCCAGAATACAGGGGGTAACTCTGGAAACACCATATATTTT. Its translation: CASQNTGGNSGNTIYF.

V and J are TRBV27 and TRBJ2-3, with 10 nucleotides matching TRBD2. From germline, CDR1 is MNHEY and CDR2 SMNVEV (reference sequence). This CDR3 contains 18 residues. Germline trimming cut 8 bases from V and 0 bases from J; bases unmatched to any gene: 14. CDR3 coding DNA: TGTGCCAGCGGCGGGGGGCTAGCGGGGGCCACTAGCACAGATACGCAGTATTTT. Translating gives CASGGGLAGATSTDTQYF.

This sequence joins TRBV6-5 and TRBJ1-1, with a tentative D call TRBD1 (6 bases). Germline V lookup: CDR1 MNHEY, CDR2 SVGAGI. CDR3 length: 14 amino acids. The V and J ends lost 5 bases and 4 bases respectively, with 14 bases between them. This CDR3 reads CASSAQGSFTEAFF. The CDR3 bases are TGTGCCAGCAGTGCGCAGGGGTCGTTCACTGAAGCTTTCTTT.

This sequence joins TRBV30 and TRBJ1-2, with TRBD1 as a possible D gene (6 bases). The CDR3 sequence is 13 residues long. Germline V gene sequence: CDR1 GTSNPN, CDR2 SVGIG (reference sequence). V was cut by 5 bases and J by 3 bases, with 13 bases left in between. CDR3 DNA sequence: TGTGCCTGGTCGGCAGGGGAGTACTATGGCTACACCTTC. It encodes CAWSAGEYYGYTF.